This TCR beta chain was observed in a study of regulatory T cells in long-lasting Graves disease. The time point is: newly diagnosed GD, antithyroid drugs for less than 3 months. After RNA was extracted from PBMCs, the TCR library was made from it. Investigators prepared the TCR beta libraries by applying iRepertoire HTBI primers and Arm-PCR of CDR3 regions. From the multiplex PCR reads, TCRdb called clonotypes with MiXCR, one entry per CDR3 protein. The table lists 510,000 or so distinct CDR3 sequences, about 12% of them singletons. The V gene lost 6 bases and the J gene lost 7 bases, with 6 bases spanning the gap. The CDR3 runs to 10 residues. The germline gives CDR1 SNHLY, CDR2 FYNNEI. This clonotype was counted ten times or more. The data were also submitted as part of a second study, on T cells in Graves' hyperthyroidism and ophthalmopathy.

The receptor's source is a woman aged 25 to 39 with Graves disease. The sequences come from peripheral blood mononuclear cells (PBMCs), collected at new diagnosis, from a patient treated with antithyroid drugs. V usage is TRBV2 and J usage is TRBJ2-5; D gene ambiguous. In DNA, the CDR3 is TGTGCCAGCAGGCTTATGACCCAGTACTTC. This gives the protein CASRLMTQYF.